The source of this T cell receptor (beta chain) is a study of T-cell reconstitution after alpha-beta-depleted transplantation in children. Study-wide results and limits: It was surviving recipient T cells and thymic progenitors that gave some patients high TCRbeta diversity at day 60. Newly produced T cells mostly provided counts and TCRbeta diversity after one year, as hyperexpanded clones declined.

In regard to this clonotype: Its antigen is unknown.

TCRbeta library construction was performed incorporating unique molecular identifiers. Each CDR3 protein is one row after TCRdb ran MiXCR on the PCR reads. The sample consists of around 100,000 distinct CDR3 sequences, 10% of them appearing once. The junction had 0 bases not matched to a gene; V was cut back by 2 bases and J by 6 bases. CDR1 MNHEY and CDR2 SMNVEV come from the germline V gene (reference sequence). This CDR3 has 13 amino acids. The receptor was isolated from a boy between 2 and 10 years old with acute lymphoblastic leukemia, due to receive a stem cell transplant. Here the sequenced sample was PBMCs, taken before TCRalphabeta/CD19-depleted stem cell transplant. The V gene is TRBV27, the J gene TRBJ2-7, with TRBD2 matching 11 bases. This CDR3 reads CASSLLAGGEQYF. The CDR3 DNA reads TGTGCCAGCAGTTTACTAGCGGGAGGCGAGCAGTACTTC.